A selection of T cell receptor beta chains follows, all from one sample in a study of T cells after yellow fever vaccination. One entry per CDR3 protein results from TCRdb running MiXCR on the 5' RACE reads. Among over 300,000 distinct CDR3 sequences listed, about 6.6% were seen once. Sequenced here: PBMCs, sampled roughly 46 days after the first yellow fever vaccination. Every receptor here comes from a man aged 18 to 30 who received the YFV17D yellow fever vaccine. The CDR3 runs from the conserved cysteine through the conserved F or W. A D gene is named only where the DNA matches it firmly. Only part of the rows carry a size: once, few, many, or a class if the clone is expanded.

clone_size: .; d_call: TRBD1; v_call: TRBV7-6; j_call: TRBJ1-3; cdr3_aa: CASSLGTGSGNTIYF; cdr3_nt: TGTGCCAGCAGCTTAGGGACAGGCTCTGGAAACACCATATATTTT
clone_size: .; d_call: .; v_call: TRBV7-2; j_call: TRBJ2-3; cdr3_aa: CASSSGYSTDTQYF; cdr3_nt: TGTGCCAGCAGCTCGGGATATAGCACAGATACGCAGTATTTT
clone_size: many; d_call: TRBD1; v_call: TRBV7-8; j_call: TRBJ2-2; cdr3_aa: CASSLRGPGELFF; cdr3_nt: TGTGCCAGCAGCTTAAGGGGGCCCGGGGAGCTGTTTTTT
clone_size: many; d_call: .; v_call: TRBV3-1; j_call: TRBJ2-5; cdr3_aa: CASSQDGAAQETQYF; cdr3_nt: TGTGCCAGCAGCCAAGATGGGGCAGCGCAAGAGACCCAGTACTTC
clone_size: .; d_call: .; v_call: TRBV6-5; j_call: TRBJ1-6; cdr3_aa: CASSYSNTGLDSPLHF; cdr3_nt: TGTGCCAGCAGTTACTCGAACACAGGACTCGATTCACCCCTCCACTTT
clone_size: .; d_call: .; v_call: TRBV28; j_call: TRBJ1-2; cdr3_aa: CASYPTPRTNYGYTF; cdr3_nt: TGTGCCAGCTACCCCACCCCCCGTACTAACTATGGCTACACCTTC
clone_size: few; d_call: .; v_call: TRBV6-5; j_call: TRBJ2-4; cdr3_aa: CASSYGSPLAKNIQYF; cdr3_nt: TGTGCCAGCAGTTACGGATCGCCCTTAGCCAAAAACATTCAGTACTTC
clone_size: .; d_call: TRBD1; v_call: TRBV7-6; j_call: TRBJ2-7; cdr3_aa: CASSLDRAYEQYF; cdr3_nt: TGTGCCAGCAGCCTCGACAGGGCCTACGAGCAGTACTTC
clone_size: few; d_call: .; v_call: TRBV6-2/TRBV6-3; j_call: TRBJ2-3; cdr3_aa: CASRTVSASTDTQYF; cdr3_nt: TGTGCCAGCAGGACCGTCAGTGCTAGCACAGATACGCAGTATTTT
clone_size: .; d_call: TRBD2; v_call: TRBV29-1; j_call: TRBJ2-3; cdr3_aa: CSVSGLAGAHTQYF; cdr3_nt: TGCAGCGTTTCGGGACTAGCGGGGGCCCATACGCAGTATTTT
clone_size: .; d_call: .; v_call: TRBV4-3; j_call: TRBJ2-3; cdr3_aa: CASSQDVVKGSDTQYF; cdr3_nt: TGCGCCAGCAGCCAAGATGTAGTCAAGGGCTCAGATACGCAGTATTTT
clone_size: .; d_call: TRBD2; v_call: TRBV24-1; j_call: TRBJ2-3; cdr3_aa: CATSETTSGGSRTDTQYF; cdr3_nt: TGTGCCACCAGTGAAACGACTAGCGGGGGATCCCGCACAGATACGCAGTATTTT
clone_size: .; d_call: TRBD2; v_call: TRBV10-2; j_call: TRBJ2-7; cdr3_aa: CASSVFSERGLYEQYF; cdr3_nt: TGCGCCAGCAGTGTGTTTTCGGAGCGGGGACTCTACGAGCAGTACTTC
clone_size: few; d_call: .; v_call: TRBV20-1; j_call: TRBJ1-5; cdr3_aa: CSASWVNGDQPQHF; cdr3_nt: TGCAGTGCTAGTTGGGTTAACGGAGATCAGCCCCAGCATTTT
clone_size: .; d_call: .; v_call: TRBV7-2; j_call: TRBJ1-1; cdr3_aa: CASSMTPSTEAFF; cdr3_nt: TGTGCCAGCAGCATGACACCGAGCACTGAAGCTTTCTTT
clone_size: few; d_call: TRBD2; v_call: TRBV20-1; j_call: TRBJ2-3; cdr3_aa: CSAYSILAGGLDTQYF; cdr3_nt: TGCAGTGCTTACTCTATACTAGCGGGGGGGCTCGATACGCAGTATTTT
clone_size: .; d_call: .; v_call: TRBV30; j_call: TRBJ2-3; cdr3_aa: CAGSSGDTQYF; cdr3_nt: TGTGCCGGGTCGTCGGGCGATACGCAGTATTTT
clone_size: .; d_call: .; v_call: TRBV6-1; j_call: TRBJ2-3; cdr3_aa: CASSEDFDPTDTQYF; cdr3_nt: TGTGCCAGCAGTGAAGACTTCGACCCCACAGATACGCAGTATTTT
clone_size: few; d_call: .; v_call: TRBV10-2; j_call: TRBJ2-1; cdr3_aa: CASSEGGRSEQFF; cdr3_nt: TGCGCCAGCAGTGAGGGGGGGCGATCTGAGCAGTTCTTC
clone_size: few; d_call: .; v_call: TRBV20-1; j_call: TRBJ2-3; cdr3_aa: CSARDPVSTDTQYF; cdr3_nt: TGCAGTGCTAGAGATCCCGTTAGCACAGATACGCAGTATTTT
clone_size: few; d_call: TRBD2; v_call: TRBV5-1; j_call: TRBJ2-1; cdr3_aa: CASSLRWSGLAGDEQFF; cdr3_nt: TGCGCCAGCAGCTTGCGGTGGTCGGGGCTAGCGGGGGATGAGCAGTTCTTC
clone_size: .; d_call: TRBD1; v_call: TRBV12-3/TRBV12-4; j_call: TRBJ2-3; cdr3_aa: CASTTDRGDTQYF; cdr3_nt: TGTGCCAGCACCACGGACAGGGGAGATACGCAGTATTTT
clone_size: few; d_call: .; v_call: TRBV3-1; j_call: TRBJ1-2; cdr3_aa: CASSQGRGVEYGYTF; cdr3_nt: TGTGCCAGCAGCCAAGGCCGGGGGGTGGAGTATGGCTACACCTTC
clone_size: few; d_call: .; v_call: TRBV5-6; j_call: TRBJ2-6; cdr3_aa: CASSEGSGANVLTF; cdr3_nt: TGTGCCAGCAGTGAAGGGTCTGGGGCCAACGTCCTGACTTTC
clone_size: .; d_call: .; v_call: TRBV5-1; j_call: TRBJ2-7; cdr3_aa: CASSFTNPAYEQYF; cdr3_nt: TGCGCCAGCAGCTTTACAAATCCGGCCTACGAGCAGTACTTC
clone_size: .; d_call: .; v_call: TRBV5-1; j_call: TRBJ1-3; cdr3_aa: CASSLAGSGNSGNTIYF; cdr3_nt: TGCGCCAGCAGCTTGGCCGGATCTGGGAACTCTGGAAACACCATATATTTT
clone_size: .; d_call: .; v_call: TRBV12-3/TRBV12-4; j_call: TRBJ1-1; cdr3_aa: CASSSHGGTLAAFF; cdr3_nt: TGTGCCAGCAGTTCACACGGAGGGACGTTGGCCGCTTTCTTT
clone_size: .; d_call: .; v_call: TRBV21-1; j_call: TRBJ1-1; cdr3_aa: CASREGTPEAFF; cdr3_nt: TGTGCCAGCAGGGAAGGGACGCCTGAAGCTTTCTTT
clone_size: many; d_call: TRBD2; v_call: TRBV4-2; j_call: TRBJ2-1; cdr3_aa: CASSPLNLAGEHNEQFF; cdr3_nt: TGTGCCAGCAGCCCCTTAAACCTAGCGGGGGAACACAATGAGCAGTTCTTC
clone_size: .; d_call: TRBD1; v_call: TRBV6-2/TRBV6-3; j_call: TRBJ1-6; cdr3_aa: CASGGDRDNSPLHF; cdr3_nt: TGTGCCAGCGGGGGCGACAGGGATAATTCACCCCTCCACTTT
clone_size: .; d_call: TRBD1; v_call: TRBV12-3/TRBV12-4; j_call: TRBJ1-1; cdr3_aa: CASSLTGKLTEAFF; cdr3_nt: TGTGCCAGCAGTTTGACAGGGAAACTCACTGAAGCTTTCTTT
clone_size: few; d_call: TRBD1; v_call: TRBV11-2; j_call: TRBJ2-1; cdr3_aa: CASLRDRGRNEQFF; cdr3_nt: TGTGCCAGCCTCCGGGACAGAGGAAGAAATGAGCAGTTCTTC
clone_size: .; d_call: TRBD2; v_call: TRBV20-1; j_call: TRBJ2-1; cdr3_aa: CSARVGLLAGVYNEQFF; cdr3_nt: TGCAGTGCTAGAGTTGGTTTACTAGCGGGGGTCTACAATGAGCAGTTCTTC
clone_size: .; d_call: TRBD1; v_call: TRBV4-3; j_call: TRBJ1-2; cdr3_aa: CASRPTGGHGYTF; cdr3_nt: TGCGCCAGCAGACCGACAGGGGGCCATGGCTACACCTTC
clone_size: many; d_call: .; v_call: TRBV5-4; j_call: TRBJ2-2; cdr3_aa: CASRPGETGELFF; cdr3_nt: TGTGCCAGCCGACCGGGGGAGACCGGGGAGCTGTTTTTT
clone_size: few; d_call: .; v_call: TRBV5-1; j_call: TRBJ2-5; cdr3_aa: CASSLPARQIQETQYF; cdr3_nt: TGCGCCAGCAGCTTGCCCGCTAGACAAATCCAAGAGACCCAGTACTTC
clone_size: few; d_call: .; v_call: TRBV12-3/TRBV12-4; j_call: TRBJ1-1; cdr3_aa: CASNLGGYNTEAFF; cdr3_nt: TGTGCCAGCAATTTGGGGGGATATAACACTGAAGCTTTCTTT
clone_size: many; d_call: .; v_call: TRBV4-3; j_call: TRBJ1-3; cdr3_aa: CASSQDRQGPGNTIYF; cdr3_nt: TGCGCCAGCAGCCAAGATCGGCAGGGGCCTGGAAACACCATATATTTT
clone_size: many; d_call: TRBD1; v_call: TRBV6-6; j_call: TRBJ2-1; cdr3_aa: CASGQGLNEQFF; cdr3_nt: TGTGCCAGCGGACAGGGTTTAAATGAGCAGTTCTTC
clone_size: many; d_call: TRBD1; v_call: TRBV7-2; j_call: TRBJ2-7; cdr3_aa: CASSLTGTGPYEQYF; cdr3_nt: TGTGCCAGCAGCTTAACCGGGACAGGGCCCTACGAGCAGTACTTC